The 10 T cell receptor beta chains in this list originate from one sample, sequenced in a study of shared clonotypes between healthy human individuals. Using immunoSEQ multiplex PCR, the repertoire was profiled, and TCRdb retains in-frame clones only, with some absent. The sample lists fewer than 200,000 clones; about 68% were seen once. The sample taken for sequencing was memory CD4+ T cells sorted from blood. Subset: CD45RA-negative fraction. Every receptor here comes from a man younger than 40 in good health.

This chain links TRBV25-1 with TRBJ2-7; D is uncertain. V was clipped by 4 bases and J by 5 bases, with 18 bases between them. The CDR3 is made up of 15 amino acids. Germline V gene sequence: CDR1 MGHDK, CDR2 SYGVNS. DNA for the CDR3: TGTGCCAGCAGTGGGGCTCTGCAGGCAGGAGACGAGCAGTACTTC. Protein: CASSGALQAGDEQYF.

This clone appeared many times. This rearrangement joins TRBV4-3 to TRBJ2-2; tentative D call: TRBD2 (5 bases). From germline, CDR1 is LGHNA and CDR2 YSLEER. Trimming left V 0 bases short and J 4 bases short, with 15 bases between. This CDR3 contains 17 residues. The CDR3 nucleotides are TGCGCCAGCAGCCAAGATCGATGGCCGGGAACCACCGGGGAGCTGTTTTTT. Protein product: CASSQDRWPGTTGELFF.

The rearrangement links TRBV19 to TRBJ1-5; D gene unclear. The CDR3 spans 15 residues. V lost 5 bases and J 3 bases, leaving 14 bases between the germline ends. Germline values: CDR1 LNHDA, CDR2 SQIVND (reference sequence). The CDR3 DNA sequence: TGTGCCAGTAGTCCTCCCCCAGGAATCAATCAGCCCCAGCATTTT. Amino acid sequence: CASSPPPGINQPQHF.

This clone has just one count. The chain carries TRBV30 and TRBJ2-2, with D uncertain. This CDR3 is 13 amino acids long. CDR1 is GTSNPN, CDR2 SVGIG, per germline (reference sequence). V was shortened by 4 bases and J by 8 bases, with 14 bases between the two germline ends. CDR3 loop: CAWNVPNYGELFF. The DNA for the CDR3 is TGTGCCTGGAATGTGCCGAATTATGGGGAGCTGTTTTTT. The variable domain in full, with the rest retrieved from reference TRBV30 and TRBJ2-2, is SQTIHQWPATLVQPVGSPLSLECTVEGTSNPNLYWYRQAAGRGLQLLFYSVGIGQISSEVPQNLSASRPQDRQFILSSKKLLLSDSGFYLCAWNVPNYGELFFGEGSRLTVL.

The chain combines TRBV5-6 with TRBJ1-3, with D possibly TRBD1 on 6 matching bases. This CDR3 has 16 amino acids. Trimming took off 3 bases at V and 4 bases at J, with 17 bases between the two ends. Germline lookup yields CDR1 SGHDT and CDR2 YYEEEE. DNA of the CDR3: TGTGCCAGCAGCTATCTGACTGGGGGGGCCGGAAACACCATATATTTT. Encoded protein: CASSYLTGGAGNTIYF.

The CDR3 here is CASSGSLSSYEQYF. CDR3 in DNA: TGTGCCAGTAGTGGCAGCCTGAGCTCCTACGAGCAGTACTTC. This chain joins TRBV19 and TRBJ2-7, with no clear D. The CDR3 sequence is 14 residues long. Germline V gene lookup returns CDR1 LNHDA and CDR2 SQIVND (reference sequence). Between the trimmed V and J ends, which lost 5 bases and 0 bases, there was a span of 11 bases. Complete variable domain (other parts from reference TRBV19 and TRBJ2-7): DGGITQSPKYLFRKEGQNVTLSCEQNLNHDAMYWYRQDPGQGLRLIYYSQIVNDFQKGDIAEGYSVSREKKESFPLTVTSAQKNPTAFYLCASSGSLSSYEQYFGPGTRLTVT.

The chain recombines TRBV18 with TRBJ1-5; weak D call: TRBD1 (5 bases). Germline CDR1 reads KGHSH; CDR2 reads LQKENI. V was pared by 0 bases and J by 4 bases, with 16 bases between. The CDR3 is made up of 17 amino acids. In DNA, the CDR3 is TGTGCCAGCTCACCACCGAGCGGGGCGCATGGGAATCAGCCCCAGCATTTT. As protein: CASSPPSGAHGNQPQHF. Together with reference TRBV18 and TRBJ1-5, the CDR3 gives the full variable domain: NAGVMQNPRHLVRRRGQEARLRCSPMKGHSHVYWYRQLPEEGLKFMVYLQKENIIDESGMPKERFSAEFPKEGPSILRIQQVVRGDSAAYFCASSPPSGAHGNQPQHFGDGTRLSIL.

This clone occurred many times. The chain carries TRBV7-2 and TRBJ2-2; 11 nucleotides align to TRBD1. The CDR3 runs to 14 residues. The junction had 5 bases not matched to a gene; V was cut back by 5 bases and J by 9 bases. Germline CDR1 reads SGHTA; CDR2 reads FQGNSA. The CDR3 sequence is CASSLGTGGRELFF. CDR3 in DNA: TGTGCCAGCAGCCTAGGGACAGGGGGAAGGGAGCTGTTTTTT. The variable domain in full, with the rest retrieved from reference TRBV7-2 and TRBJ2-2, is GAGVSQSPSNKVTEKGKDVELRCDPISGHTALYWYRQSLGQGLEFLIYFQGNSAPDKSGLPSDRFSAERTGGSVSTLTIQRTQQEDSAVYLCASSLGTGGRELFFGEGSRLTVL.

This chain links TRBV10-2 with TRBJ2-5; D gene uncertain. V was shortened by 4 bases and J by 0 bases, with 12 bases between the two germline ends. Germline CDR1 is WSHSY and CDR2 is SAAADI. The CDR3 contains 15 residues. The CDR3 DNA follows: TGCGCCAGCAGTGCCCCGACGAGGTACCAAGAGACCCAGTACTTC. This gives the protein CASSAPTRYQETQYF.

This sequence joins TRBV7-9 and TRBJ2-3; possible D gene TRBD1, 6 bases. The CDR3 is made up of 13 amino acids. V shed 3 bases and J shed 2 bases, with 6 bases lying between them. Per the germline V gene, CDR1 is SEHNR and CDR2 is FQNEAQ (reference sequence). The CDR3 loop is CASSLGATDTQYF. The CDR3 DNA sequence: TGTGCCAGCAGCTTGGGGGCCACAGATACGCAGTATTTT.